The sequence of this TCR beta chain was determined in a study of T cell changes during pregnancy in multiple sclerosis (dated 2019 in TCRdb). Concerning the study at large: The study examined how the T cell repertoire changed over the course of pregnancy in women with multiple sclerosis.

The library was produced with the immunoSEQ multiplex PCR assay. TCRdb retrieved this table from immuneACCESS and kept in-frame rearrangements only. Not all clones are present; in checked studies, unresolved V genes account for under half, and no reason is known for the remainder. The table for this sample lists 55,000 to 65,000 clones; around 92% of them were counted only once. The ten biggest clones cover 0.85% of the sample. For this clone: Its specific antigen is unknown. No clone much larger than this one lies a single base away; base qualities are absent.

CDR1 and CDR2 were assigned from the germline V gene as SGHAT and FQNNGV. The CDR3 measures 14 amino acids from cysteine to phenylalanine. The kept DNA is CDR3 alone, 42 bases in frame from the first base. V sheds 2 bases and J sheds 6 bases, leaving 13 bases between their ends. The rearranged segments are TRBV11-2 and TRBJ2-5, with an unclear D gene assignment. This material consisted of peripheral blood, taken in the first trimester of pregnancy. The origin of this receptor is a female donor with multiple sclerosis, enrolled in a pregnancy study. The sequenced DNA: TGTGCCAGCAGCTTAACCCTAGGTATGAAGACCCAGTACTTC. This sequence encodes CASSLTLGMKTQYF.